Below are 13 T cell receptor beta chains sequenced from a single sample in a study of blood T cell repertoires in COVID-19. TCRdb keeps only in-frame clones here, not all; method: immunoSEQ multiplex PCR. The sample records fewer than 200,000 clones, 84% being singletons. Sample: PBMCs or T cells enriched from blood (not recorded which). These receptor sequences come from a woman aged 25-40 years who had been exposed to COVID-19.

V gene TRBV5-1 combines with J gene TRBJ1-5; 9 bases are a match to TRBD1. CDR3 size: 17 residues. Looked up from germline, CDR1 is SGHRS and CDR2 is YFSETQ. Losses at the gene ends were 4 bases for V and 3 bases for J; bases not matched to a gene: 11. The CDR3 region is CASSALPRDRVNQPQHF. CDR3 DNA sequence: TGCGCCAGCAGCGCTCTTCCCCGGGACAGGGTCAATCAGCCCCAGCATTTT.

For the CDR3, the DNA is TGTGCCTGGAGATCTGGCCTCTTCACTAGCGAGCAGTACTTC. It is translated as CAWRSGLFTSEQYF. The chain couples TRBV30 to TRBJ2-7, with D possibly matching TRBD2 (5 bases). Per germline, CDR1 GTSNPN and CDR2 SVGIG (reference sequence). This CDR3 contains 14 residues. V gave up 3 bases and J gave up 6 bases, with 18 bases separating them.

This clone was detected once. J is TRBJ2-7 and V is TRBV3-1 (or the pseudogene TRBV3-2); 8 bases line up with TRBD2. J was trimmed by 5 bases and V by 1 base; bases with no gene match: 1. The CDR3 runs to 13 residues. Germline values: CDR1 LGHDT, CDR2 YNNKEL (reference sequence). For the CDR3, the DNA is TGTGCCAGCAGCCAAGCGGGAGGGGACGAGCAGTACTTC. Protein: CASSQAGGDEQYF.

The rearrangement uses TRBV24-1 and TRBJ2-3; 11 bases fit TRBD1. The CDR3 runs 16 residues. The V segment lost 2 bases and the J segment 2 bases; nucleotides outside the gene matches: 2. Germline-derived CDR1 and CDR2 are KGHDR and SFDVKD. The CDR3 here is CATSDCGQGATDTQYF. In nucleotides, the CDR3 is TGTGCCACCAGTGATTGTGGACAGGGGGCCACAGATACGCAGTATTTT.

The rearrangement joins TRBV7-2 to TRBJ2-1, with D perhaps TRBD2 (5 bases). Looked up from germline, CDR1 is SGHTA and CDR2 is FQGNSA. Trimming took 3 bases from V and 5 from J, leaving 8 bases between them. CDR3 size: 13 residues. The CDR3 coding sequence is TGTGCCAGCAGCTTTTCTAGCAACAATGAGCAGTTCTTC. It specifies CASSFSSNNEQFF.

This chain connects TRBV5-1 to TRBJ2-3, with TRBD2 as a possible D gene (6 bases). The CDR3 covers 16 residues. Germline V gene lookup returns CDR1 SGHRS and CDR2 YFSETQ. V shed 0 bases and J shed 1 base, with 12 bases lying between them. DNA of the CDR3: TGCGCCAGCAGCTTGGAGGGCAGGGAGGGCACAGATACGCAGTATTTT. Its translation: CASSLEGREGTDTQYF.

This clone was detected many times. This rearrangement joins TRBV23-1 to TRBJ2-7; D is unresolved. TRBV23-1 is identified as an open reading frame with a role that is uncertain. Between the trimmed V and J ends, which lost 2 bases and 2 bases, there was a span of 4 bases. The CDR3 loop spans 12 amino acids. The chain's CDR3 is CASSQDTYEQYF. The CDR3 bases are TGCGCCAGCAGTCAAGACACCTACGAGCAGTACTTC.

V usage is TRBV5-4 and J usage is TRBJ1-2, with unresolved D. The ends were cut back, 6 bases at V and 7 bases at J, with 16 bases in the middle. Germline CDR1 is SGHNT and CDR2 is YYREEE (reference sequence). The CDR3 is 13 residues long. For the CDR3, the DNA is TGTGCCAGCACTATGGATGGAGTCCGTGGCTACACCTTC. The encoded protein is CASTMDGVRGYTF.

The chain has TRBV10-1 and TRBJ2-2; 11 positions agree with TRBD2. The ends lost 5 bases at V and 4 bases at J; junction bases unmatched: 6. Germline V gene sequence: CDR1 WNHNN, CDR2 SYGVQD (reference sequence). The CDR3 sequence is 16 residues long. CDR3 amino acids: CASSPSSGGPTGELFF. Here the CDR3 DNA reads TGCGCCAGCAGTCCGTCTAGCGGGGGGCCCACCGGGGAGCTGTTTTTT.

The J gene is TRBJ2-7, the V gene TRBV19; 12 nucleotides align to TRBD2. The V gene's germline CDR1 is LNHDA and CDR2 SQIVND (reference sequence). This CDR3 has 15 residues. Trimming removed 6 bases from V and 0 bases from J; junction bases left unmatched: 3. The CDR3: CASSTSGGSSYEQYF. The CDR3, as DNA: TGTGCCAGTAGCACTAGCGGGGGGTCCTCCTACGAGCAGTACTTC.

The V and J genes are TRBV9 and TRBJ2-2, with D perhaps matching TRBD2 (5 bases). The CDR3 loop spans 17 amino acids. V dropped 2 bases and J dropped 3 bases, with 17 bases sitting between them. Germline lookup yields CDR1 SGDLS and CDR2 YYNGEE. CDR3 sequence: CASSVSAPGWDTGELFF. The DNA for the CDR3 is TGTGCCAGCAGCGTCTCGGCCCCGGGGTGGGACACCGGGGAGCTGTTTTTT.

The CDR3 DNA reads TGTGCCAGCAGCTCCAGGGGGGCGGGCGAGCAGTACTTC. It yields the protein CASSSRGAGEQYF. The chain links TRBV5-4 to TRBJ2-7, with D perhaps TRBD1 (7 bases). The CDR3 contains 13 residues. Germline loops: CDR1 SGHNT, CDR2 YYREEE (reference sequence). V lost 3 bases, J lost 6 bases, and 13 bases lay in between.

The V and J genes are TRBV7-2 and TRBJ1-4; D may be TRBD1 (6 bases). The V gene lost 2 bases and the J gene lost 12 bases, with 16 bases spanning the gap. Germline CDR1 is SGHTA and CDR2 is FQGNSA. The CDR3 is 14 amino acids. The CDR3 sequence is CASSLTGIRAELFF. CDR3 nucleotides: TGTGCCAGCAGCTTAACAGGGATCAGAGCGGAACTGTTTTTT.